Detailed here is one T cell receptor (beta chain). The data originate from a study of blood T cell repertoires in COVID-19. Study-wide background: Both acute and convalescent COVID-19 samples were obtained from the United States, Italy and Spain. T cells, B-cell-depleted T cells, or PBMCs provided the cDNA or gDNA that served as material.

Sequencing was performed with immunoSEQ multiplex PCR; in TCRdb, only in-frame clones are kept and a portion is missing. The table has 200,000 to 250,000 clones, around nine tenths seen once. Shortly before study entry, within 2 weeks, exposed participants had met a COVID-19 case. The CDR3 consists of 16 residues. Germline V CDR1 and CDR2: SGHVS, FNYEAQ. The V segment lost 1 base and the J segment 1 base; nucleotides outside the gene matches: 0. This clonotype was sampled from a woman aged 25 to 45 who had been exposed to COVID-19. Material: PBMCs or T cells enriched from blood (not recorded which). The chain links TRBV7-6 to TRBJ2-1; 11 nucleotides line up with TRBD2. The CDR3 protein is CASSLGTSGSYNEQFF. The CDR3 bases are TGTGCCAGCAGCTTAGGGACTAGCGGGTCCTACAATGAGCAGTTCTTC.